This T cell receptor beta chain was observed in a study of blood T cell repertoires in COVID-19. In the study overall: The study drew acute and convalescent COVID-19 samples from the United States, Italy and Spain.

Germline CDR1 MNHEY, CDR2 SVGAGI. Deletions cut 11 bases from V and 7 bases from J, with 9 bases between. The CDR3 extends over 10 amino acids. Here immunoSEQ multiplex PCR was the method, and the copy in TCRdb shows in-frame clones only, minus some. The table lists 100,000 or so clones, 88% of them singletons. The genes are TRBV6-5 and TRBJ2-4, with a tentative D call TRBD1 (5 bases). This sequence was found in a woman aged 55-69 years with acute or convalescent COVID-19. Source material: peripheral blood. In nucleotides, the CDR3 is TGTGCCTTCAGGGCGAACATTCAGTACTTC. Translation: CAFRANIQYF.